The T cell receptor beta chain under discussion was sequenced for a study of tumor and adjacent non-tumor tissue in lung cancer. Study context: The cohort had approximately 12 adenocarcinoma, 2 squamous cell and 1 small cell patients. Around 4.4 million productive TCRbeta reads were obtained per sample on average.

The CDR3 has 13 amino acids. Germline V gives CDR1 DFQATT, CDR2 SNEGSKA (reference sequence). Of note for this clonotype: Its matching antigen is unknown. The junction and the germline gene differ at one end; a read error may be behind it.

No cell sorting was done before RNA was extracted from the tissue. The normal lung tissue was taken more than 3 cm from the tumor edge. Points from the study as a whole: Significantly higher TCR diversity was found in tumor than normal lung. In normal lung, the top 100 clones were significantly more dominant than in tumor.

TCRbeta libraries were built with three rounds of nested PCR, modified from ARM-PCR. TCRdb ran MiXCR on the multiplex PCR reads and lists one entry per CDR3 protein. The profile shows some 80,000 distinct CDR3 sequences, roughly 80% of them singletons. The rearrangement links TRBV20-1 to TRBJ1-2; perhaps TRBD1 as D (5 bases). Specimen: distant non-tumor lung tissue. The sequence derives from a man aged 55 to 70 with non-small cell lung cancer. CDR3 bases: TGTAGTGCCGTCCCAGGGACTACTGATGGTTACACCTTC. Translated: CSAVPGTTDGYTF.